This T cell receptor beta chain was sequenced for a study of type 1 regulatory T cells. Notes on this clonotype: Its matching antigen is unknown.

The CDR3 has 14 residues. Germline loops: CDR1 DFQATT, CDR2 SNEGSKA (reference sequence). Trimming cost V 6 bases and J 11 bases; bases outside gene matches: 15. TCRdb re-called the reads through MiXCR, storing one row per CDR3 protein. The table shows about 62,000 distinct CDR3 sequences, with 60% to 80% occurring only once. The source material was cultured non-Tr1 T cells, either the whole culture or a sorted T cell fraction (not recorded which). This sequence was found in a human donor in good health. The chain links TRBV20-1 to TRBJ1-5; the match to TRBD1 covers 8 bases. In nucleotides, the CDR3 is TGCAGTGCCATGGGACAGGTGGGTCGGGGGACCCAGCATTTT. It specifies CSAMGQVGRGTQHF.